Below, 4 T cell receptor beta chains from the same sample are listed, as sequenced in a study of blood T cell repertoires in COVID-19. Using immunoSEQ multiplex PCR, the repertoire was profiled, and TCRdb retains in-frame clones only, with some absent. In the table there are 300,000 to 350,000 clones, 90% of which are singletons. Sequencing was carried out using peripheral blood. These receptor sequences come from a middle-aged woman with COVID-19, enrolled during active disease.

The J gene is TRBJ1-5, the V gene TRBV29-1, with TRBD1 identical over 12 bases. The CDR3 runs 17 residues. CDR1 and CDR2 from the germline V gene are SQVTM and ANQGSEA. The V gene end was trimmed by 5 bases and the J gene end by 2 bases; junction bases not matched to a gene: 10. CDR3 region: CSVPLGQGARGNQPQHF. Written as DNA, the CDR3 is TGCAGCGTTCCACTGGGACAGGGGGCGCGGGGCAATCAGCCCCAGCATTTT.

This chain uses TRBV27 with TRBJ1-1, with D possibly being TRBD1 (5 bases). Trimming left V 5 bases short and J 6 bases short, with 10 bases between. Germline V lookup: CDR1 MNHEY, CDR2 SMNVEV (reference sequence). The CDR3 is 12 residues long. CDR3 loop: CASSTGGAEAFF. The CDR3 DNA reads as TGTGCCAGCAGTACTGGGGGGGCTGAAGCTTTCTTT.

This clone is a singleton in its sample. This rearrangement joins TRBV30 to TRBJ2-6; no definite D call. The ends were cut back, 2 bases at V and 0 bases at J, with 2 bases in the middle. The CDR3 sequence is 13 residues long. In germline, CDR1 is GTSNPN, CDR2 SVGIG (reference sequence). The CDR3 protein is CAWSYSGANVLTF. CDR3 bases: TGTGCCTGGAGTTACTCTGGGGCCAACGTCCTGACTTTC. Combining the CDR3 with reference TRBV30 and TRBJ2-6 gives the whole variable domain SQTIHQWPATLVQPVGSPLSLECTVEGTSNPNLYWYRQAAGRGLQLLFYSVGIGQISSEVPQNLSASRPQDRQFILSSKKLLLSDSGFYLCAWSYSGANVLTFGAGSRLTVL.

The gene calls are TRBV7-3 and TRBJ1-5, with 12 bases matching TRBD1. Germline CDR1 and CDR2: SGHTA and FQGTGA. This CDR3 region has 17 residues. The junction had 9 bases not matched to a gene; V was cut back by 5 bases and J by 4 bases. CDR3 region: CASSPRGTGGLNQPQHF. In DNA, the CDR3 is TGTGCCAGCAGCCCACGAGGGACAGGGGGCTTGAATCAGCCCCAGCATTTT.